The 26 T cell receptor beta chains below were found in one sample sequenced in a study of T-cell reconstitution after alpha-beta-depleted transplantation in children. A TCRbeta library incorporating unique molecular identifiers was prepared. TCRdb passed the PCR reads through MiXCR, listing each CDR3 protein once. Of around 600,000 distinct CDR3 sequences in the sample, 8% to 11% were seen once. The source was PBMCs from the stem cell graft donor, collected from the stem cell graft. The receptors were sampled from a human donor who donated a stem cell graft to a child with acute myeloid leukemia.

Many counts were recorded for this clonotype. This chain links TRBV20-1 with TRBJ1-1; a possible D gene is TRBD1 (6 bases). The V gene's germline CDR1 is DFQATT and CDR2 SNEGSKA (reference sequence). The CDR3 sequence is 13 residues long. V was cut by 2 bases and J by 11 bases, with 18 bases left in between. The DNA of the CDR3 is TGCAGTGCTAGAACCGGACAGTCACGGGTGGCTTTCTTT. Its translation: CSARTGQSRVAFF.

This clonotype was detected only a few times. The CDR3 loop is CASSGAAVSYNEQFF. CDR3 nucleotide sequence: TGTGCCAGCAGTGGAGCGGCGGTCTCCTACAATGAGCAGTTCTTC. The chain joins TRBV9 to TRBJ2-1; D might be TRBD2 (5 bases). Trimming pared 5 bases from V and 0 bases from J, leaving 12 bases between. The CDR3 contains 15 residues. Germline V gene lookup returns CDR1 SGDLS and CDR2 YYNGEE. The whole variable domain, remainder taken from reference TRBV9 and TRBJ2-1, is DSGVTQTPKHLITATGQRVTLRCSPRSGDLSVYWYQQSLDQGLQFLIQYYNGEERAKGNILERFSAQQFPDLHSELNLSSLELGDSALYFCASSGAAVSYNEQFFGPGTRLTVL.

The table lists this clonotype with many counts. This chain connects TRBV29-1 to TRBJ1-1; tentatively, D is TRBD1 (5 bases). CDR1 is SQVTM, CDR2 ANQGSEA, per germline. The CDR3 extends over 15 amino acids. Trimming took off 4 bases at V and 0 bases at J, with 15 bases between the two ends. CDR3 DNA sequence: TGCAGCGTTGTATCAGGGTTCGGAATGAACACTGAAGCTTTCTTT. Translating gives CSVVSGFGMNTEAFF.

This clonotype was recorded at least ten times. The gene calls are TRBV28 and TRBJ2-4; D assignment may be TRBD1 or TRBD2 (5 bases each). Germline CDR1 reads MDHEN; CDR2 reads SYDVKM. The CDR3 totals 13 residues. Trimming removed 6 bases at V and 3 bases at J, with 9 bases between. In DNA form, the CDR3 reads TGTGCCAGCAGGGGGACGGGCAAAAACATTCAGTACTTC. Its protein is CASRGTGKNIQYF.

This clonotype was observed many times. J is TRBJ2-7 and V is TRBV6-6; no clear D. Germline V gene data show CDR1 as MNHNY and CDR2 as SVGAGI (reference sequence). This CDR3 has 11 amino acids. Trimming took 5 bases from V and 3 from J, leaving 5 bases between them. CDR3 amino acids: CASSPYYEQYF. DNA for the CDR3: TGTGCCAGCAGTCCATACTACGAGCAGTACTTC.

This clonotype was seen many times. The chain links TRBV7-2 to TRBJ2-1; possible D gene TRBD2, 6 bases. The CDR3 totals 15 residues. Trimming left V 2 bases short and J 6 bases short, with 14 bases between. Germline V gene lookup returns CDR1 SGHTA and CDR2 FQGNSA. This CDR3 is CASSLRPSATNEQFF. For the CDR3, the DNA is TGTGCCAGCAGCTTAAGGCCTAGCGCCACCAATGAGCAGTTCTTC.

This clonotype was seen at least ten times. This rearrangement joins TRBV6-5 to TRBJ2-1, with D unresolved. The germline V and J ends were trimmed by 2 bases and 2 bases, with 10 bases remaining between them. Germline CDR1 is MNHEY and CDR2 is SVGAGI. The CDR3 has 15 residues. CDR3 sequence reads: CASSYRDPAYNEQFF. The CDR3 nucleotides are TGTGCCAGCAGTTACCGAGACCCAGCCTACAATGAGCAGTTCTTC.

The chain carries TRBV12-3 or TRBV12-4 and TRBJ1-2; D remains ambiguous. V dropped 0 bases and J dropped 8 bases, with 10 bases sitting between them. This CDR3 contains 13 residues. CDR3 in DNA: TGTGCCAGCAGTTTAGCCGGGTCGGGAGGCTACACCTTC. The encoded protein is CASSLAGSGGYTF.

The chain employs TRBV28 and TRBJ2-2, with a weak D call TRBD1 (5 bases). The V end lost 7 bases, the J end lost 5 bases, and 17 bases lay between the germline ends. CDR3 length: 15 amino acids. Germline V gene lookup returns CDR1 MDHEN and CDR2 SYDVKM. CDR3 nucleotide sequence: TGTGCCAGCACCCTCAGGGTGGGGAAAACCGGGGAGCTGTTTTTT. Amino acids: CASTLRVGKTGELFF.

This clonotype came up a few times. This chain connects TRBV7-2 to TRBJ1-2; TRBD1 is a possible D gene (5 bases). V lost 2 bases to trimming and J lost 7 bases, with 20 bases between them. The CDR3 is made up of 16 amino acids. The V gene's germline CDR1 is SGHTA and CDR2 FQGNSA. This chain's CDR3 is CASSLTSGSGDSGYTF. The CDR3 nucleotides are TGTGCCAGCAGCTTAACTTCAGGGAGCGGGGATAGTGGCTACACCTTC.

This clonotype came up a few times. This chain uses TRBV2 with TRBJ2-7; 7 bases line up with TRBD1. Germline CDR1 reads SNHLY; CDR2 reads FYNNEI. Trimming removed 8 bases from V and 3 bases from J; junction bases left unmatched: 7. The CDR3 is 13 residues long. The CDR3 here is CASRRGQLYEQYF. The DNA of the CDR3 is TGTGCCAGCCGCCGGGGACAGCTCTACGAGCAGTACTTC. Drawing the rest from reference TRBV2 and TRBJ2-7, the complete variable domain is EPEVTQTPSHQVTQMGQEVILRCVPISNHLYFYWYRQILGQKVEFLVSFYNNEISEKSEIFDDQFSVERPDGSNFTLKIRSTKLEDSAMYFCASRRGQLYEQYFGPGTRLTVT.

The J gene is TRBJ1-4, the V gene TRBV20-1; 8 bases line up with TRBD1. After removal of 0 bases from V and 7 bases from J, the junction contained 4 bases not matched to a gene. From germline, CDR1 is DFQATT and CDR2 SNEGSKA (reference sequence). CDR3 length: 14 residues. The CDR3 reads CSAREAGGGEKLFF. CDR3 DNA: TGCAGTGCTAGAGAGGCAGGGGGCGGTGAAAAACTGTTTTTT.

The chain has TRBV6-2 or TRBV6-3 and TRBJ2-2, with D possibly TRBD1 on 5 matching bases. V was cut by 3 bases and J by 6 bases, with 23 bases left in between. This CDR3 is built from 18 residues. Germline V gives CDR1 MNHEY, CDR2 SVGEGT. The CDR3 DNA reads as TGTGCCAGCAGTTATACGAAAACCTCGATATCGACAGCCGGGGAGCTGTTTTTT. It yields the protein CASSYTKTSISTAGELFF.

This clonotype was found many times. The J gene is TRBJ2-1, the V gene TRBV5-1; D not certain. CDR1 and CDR2 from the germline V gene are SGHRS and YFSETQ. The CDR3 has 14 amino acids. V lost 4 bases and J lost 6, with 14 bases in between. This CDR3 is CASSPVAGSNEQFF. The DNA of the CDR3 is TGCGCCAGCAGCCCCGTGGCTGGATCCAATGAGCAGTTCTTC.

The genes are TRBV4-2 and TRBJ2-7; possibly TRBD2 for D (7 bases). From germline, CDR1 is LGHNA and CDR2 YNFKEQ. This CDR3 spans 16 amino acids. The V and J ends lost 0 bases and 4 bases respectively, with 16 bases between them. Here the CDR3 DNA reads TGTGCCAGCAGCCAAGATTGGAATCGGGGGGCATACGAGCAGTACTTC. Translated: CASSQDWNRGAYEQYF.

Only a few counts were recorded for this clonotype. This chain connects TRBV14 to TRBJ1-2, with 9 bases that match TRBD1. The germline gives CDR1 SGHDN, CDR2 FVKESK. This CDR3 spans 17 amino acids. The ends lost 0 bases at V and 4 bases at J; junction bases unmatched: 9. The chain's CDR3 is CASSQDLYGTGFYGYTF. As DNA, the CDR3 is TGTGCCAGCAGCCAAGACTTATACGGGACAGGGTTCTATGGCTACACCTTC.

This clonotype was counted only a few times. The V and J genes are TRBV20-1 and TRBJ2-7, with 11 bases matching TRBD1. The V gene's germline CDR1 is DFQATT and CDR2 SNEGSKA (reference sequence). V gave up 3 bases and J gave up 4 bases; unmatched junction bases: 2. The CDR3 has 13 amino acids. This chain's CDR3 is CSARDRGRYEQYF. The CDR3 coding sequence is TGCAGTGCTAGGGACAGGGGGCGGTACGAGCAGTACTTC.

This chain joins TRBV4-3 and TRBJ2-3; no clear D. Trimming stripped 4 bases from V and 2 bases from J, with 10 bases between. CDR1 is LGHNA and CDR2 is YSLEER in the germline V gene. This CDR3 region has 14 residues. The CDR3 DNA sequence: TGCGCCAGCAGCCTGAATCAGATCACAGATACGCAGTATTTT. It translates to CASSLNQITDTQYF.

This clonotype was observed a few times. This rearrangement joins TRBV3-1 to TRBJ2-2; possibly TRBD1 or TRBD2 for D (5 bases each). The CDR3 consists of 16 residues. V shed 3 bases and J shed 5 bases, with 16 bases lying between them. Germline V CDR1 and CDR2: LGHDT, YNNKEL (reference sequence). The CDR3 bases are TGTGCCAGCAGCCAGGGAGTGGGGGATCGTACCGGGGAGCTGTTTTTT. It translates to CASSQGVGDRTGELFF.

V gene TRBV20-1 combines with J gene TRBJ2-1; TRBD2 matches 9 bases. The CDR3 is 15 amino acids. The germline V gene encodes CDR1 DFQATT and CDR2 SNEGSKA (reference sequence). V was clipped by 3 bases and J by 1 base; unmatched bases: 4. CDR3 sequence reads: CSASSGSKSYNEQFF. The CDR3, as DNA: TGCAGTGCTAGTAGCGGGAGTAAGTCCTACAATGAGCAGTTCTTC.

Only a few counts were recorded for this clonotype. The V call is TRBV30, the J call TRBJ1-3; D perhaps matches TRBD1 (6 bases). Germline values: CDR1 GTSNPN, CDR2 SVGIG (reference sequence). The CDR3 contains 14 residues. V dropped 4 bases and J dropped 1 base, with 11 bases sitting between them. This CDR3 is CAWTLQGSGNTIYF. CDR3 bases: TGTGCCTGGACCTTACAGGGATCTGGAAACACCATATATTTT. Based on the CDR3 plus reference TRBV30 and TRBJ1-3, the full variable domain is SQTIHQWPATLVQPVGSPLSLECTVEGTSNPNLYWYRQAAGRGLQLLFYSVGIGQISSEVPQNLSASRPQDRQFILSSKKLLLSDSGFYLCAWTLQGSGNTIYFGEGSWLTVV.

This clonotype was found many times. This chain uses TRBV3-1 with TRBJ2-7; D tentatively reads TRBD1 or TRBD2 (5 bases each). The ends were cut back, 2 bases at V and 5 bases at J, with 10 bases in the middle. The CDR3 runs 13 residues. The germline CDR1 and CDR2 sequences are LGHDT and YNNKEL (reference sequence). Here the CDR3 reads CASSQRGVDEQYF. In nucleotides, the CDR3 is TGTGCCAGCAGCCAAAGAGGGGTCGACGAGCAGTACTTC.

The genes are TRBV7-2 and TRBJ2-5; 9 positions agree with TRBD1. Germline V gene lookup returns CDR1 SGHTA and CDR2 FQGNSA. V was pared by 4 bases and J by 7 bases, with 7 bases of the junction left unmatched. This CDR3 is built from 14 residues. CDR3 DNA sequence: TGTGCCAGCAGCTCCGGGACAGGGCGGGGGACCCAGTACTTC. The encoded protein is CASSSGTGRGTQYF.

The chain is built from TRBV7-2 and TRBJ2-3; D remains ambiguous. Per germline, CDR1 SGHTA and CDR2 FQGNSA. V shed 0 bases and J shed 4 bases, with 8 bases lying between them. This CDR3 is 14 amino acids long. CDR3 nucleotides: TGTGCCAGCAGCTTAGCGCCCGGCCCAGATACGCAGTATTTT. Protein product: CASSLAPGPDTQYF.

J is TRBJ2-3 and V is TRBV20-1; TRBD1 matches at 12 bases. J lost 1 base, V lost 3 bases, and 5 bases had no gene match. The germline V gene has CDR1 DFQATT and CDR2 SNEGSKA (reference sequence). CDR3 length equals 16 residues. This CDR3 reads CSASPGTGGGTDTQYF. For the CDR3, the DNA is TGCAGTGCTAGCCCCGGGACAGGGGGCGGCACAGATACGCAGTATTTT.

This sequence joins TRBV28 and TRBJ2-7; D perhaps matches TRBD1 (6 bases). The CDR3 length is 15 residues. V lost 2 bases to trimming and J lost 2 bases, with 13 bases between them. Germline loops: CDR1 MDHEN, CDR2 SYDVKM. Here the CDR3 reads CASSLASAGAYEQYF. CDR3 in DNA: TGTGCCAGCAGTTTAGCCTCGGCAGGGGCCTACGAGCAGTACTTC. The full variable domain, rest sourced from reference TRBV28 and TRBJ2-7, is DVKVTQSSRYLVKRTGEKVFLECVQDMDHENMFWYRQDPGLGLRLIYFSYDVKMKEKGDIPEGYSVSREKKERFSLILESASTNQTSMYLCASSLASAGAYEQYFGPGTRLTVT.